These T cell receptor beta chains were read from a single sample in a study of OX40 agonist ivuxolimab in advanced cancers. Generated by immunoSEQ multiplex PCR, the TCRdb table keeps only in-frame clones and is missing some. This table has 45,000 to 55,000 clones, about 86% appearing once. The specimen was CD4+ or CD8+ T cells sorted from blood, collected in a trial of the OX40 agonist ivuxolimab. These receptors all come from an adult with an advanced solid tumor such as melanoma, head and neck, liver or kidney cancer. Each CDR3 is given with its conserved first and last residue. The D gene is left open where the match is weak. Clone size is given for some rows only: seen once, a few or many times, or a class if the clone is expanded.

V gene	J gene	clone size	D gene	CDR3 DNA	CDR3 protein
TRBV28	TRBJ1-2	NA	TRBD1	TGTGCCAGCAGGAGGGGGCAGGGCTACACCTTC	CASRRGQGYTF
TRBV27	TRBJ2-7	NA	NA	TGTGCCAGCAGTTTATCGGGGGGGCGACAATACGAGCAGTACTTC	CASSLSGGRQYEQYF
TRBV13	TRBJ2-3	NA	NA	TGTGCCAGCAGCGGGGGGACGGGGGCTAGCACAGATACGCAGTATTTT	CASSGGTGASTDTQYF
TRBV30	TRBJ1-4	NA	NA	TGTGCCTGGAGCCAAGGCGGCAGGGAAGAAAAACTGTTTTTT	CAWSQGGREEKLFF
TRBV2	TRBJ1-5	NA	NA	TGTGCCAGCACATCTCGTAGGACGATTCTAGGTCTCAATCAGCCCCAGCATTTT	CASTSRRTILGLNQPQHF
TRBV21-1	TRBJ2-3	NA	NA	TGTGCCAGCAGCAACGCTACAGGGGGCGGCACAGATACGCAGTATTTT	CASSNATGGGTDTQYF
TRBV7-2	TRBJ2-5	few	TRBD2	TGTGCCAGCAGCTTTTTCCGACTAGCGGGCCAAGAGACCCAGTACTTC	CASSFFRLAGQETQYF
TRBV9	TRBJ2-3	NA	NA	TGTGCCAGCAGCACCACGGACAGAGTTTTTCGCACAGATACGCAGTATTTT	CASSTTDRVFRTDTQYF
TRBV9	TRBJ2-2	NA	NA	TGTGCCAGCAGCGTAGTTTTTAGCGGGGAGCTGTTTTTT	CASSVVFSGELFF
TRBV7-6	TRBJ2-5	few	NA	TGTGCCAGCAGCACCAGGTCGGCAGGGGTCCAAGAGACCCAGTACTTC	CASSTRSAGVQETQYF
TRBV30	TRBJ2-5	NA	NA	TGTGCCTGGAGTGGCCGGACAACCCAGTACTTC	CAWSGRTTQYF
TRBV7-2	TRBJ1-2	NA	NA	TGTGCCAGCAGCTTAAGCCCCGACTCGGGGGGCTACACCTTC	CASSLSPDSGGYTF
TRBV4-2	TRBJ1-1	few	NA	TGTGCCAGCAGCCAAGAAGGCTGGCCTGGAACTGAAGCTTTCTTT	CASSQEGWPGTEAFF
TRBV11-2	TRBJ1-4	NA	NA	TGTGCCAGCAGCCCGCGTTGGGGGAATAGTAATGAAAAACTGTTTTTT	CASSPRWGNSNEKLFF
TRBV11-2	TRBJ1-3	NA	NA	TGTGCCAGCAGCTTAGAAACAGCTGGAAACACCATATATTTT	CASSLETAGNTIYF
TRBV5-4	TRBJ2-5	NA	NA	TGTGCCAGCAGCCCAAAATCCTGGGGGGCTAAAGAGACCCAGTACTTC	CASSPKSWGAKETQYF
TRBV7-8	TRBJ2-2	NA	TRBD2	TGTGCCAGCAGCATCAGGACTAGCGGATACACCGGGGAGCTGTTTTTT	CASSIRTSGYTGELFF
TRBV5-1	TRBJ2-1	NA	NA	TGCGCCAGCAGCTTGGTAGGTCGGCGGGAGCAGTTCTTC	CASSLVGRREQFF
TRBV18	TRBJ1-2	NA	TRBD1	TGTGCCAGCTCACCATTAGACAGGGAAAACCTCTTC	CASSPLDRENLF
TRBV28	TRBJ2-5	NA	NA	TGTGCCAGCAGGGCTGCAGGGTTTACGGAGACCCAGTACTTC	CASRAAGFTETQYF
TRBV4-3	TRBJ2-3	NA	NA	TGCGCCAGCAGCCAAGATTTAAGGGCGACTAGCACAGATACGCAGTATTTT	CASSQDLRATSTDTQYF
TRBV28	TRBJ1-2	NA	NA	TGTGCCAGCACGGGGGGAGGGGGGAGAGATGGCTACACCTTC	CASTGGGGRDGYTF
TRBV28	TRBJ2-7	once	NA	TGTGCCAGCAGTTTATCCTACCCGGCTAGCTCCTACGAGCAGTACTTC	CASSLSYPASSYEQYF
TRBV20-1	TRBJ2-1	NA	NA	TGCAGTGCTAGGCGGGATGAGCAGTTCTTC	CSARRDEQFF
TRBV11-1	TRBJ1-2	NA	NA	TGTGCCAGCAGCCCCCGGGTGGACTATGGCTACACCTTC	CASSPRVDYGYTF
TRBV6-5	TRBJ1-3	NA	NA	TGTGCCAGCAGTTACTCGAGGGCAGCTAGAAACACCATATATTTT	CASSYSRAARNTIYF
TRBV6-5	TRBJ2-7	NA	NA	TGTGCCAGCAGTTACGCGTCGACAGGTACGCGCGAGCAGTACTTC	CASSYASTGTREQYF
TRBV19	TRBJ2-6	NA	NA	TGTGCCAGTAGTCCGACCAGGGTTGTCAACGTCCTGACTTTC	CASSPTRVVNVLTF
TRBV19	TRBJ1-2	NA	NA	TGTGCCAGTAGTTCGCCGGAGACAAACTATGGCTACACCTTC	CASSSPETNYGYTF
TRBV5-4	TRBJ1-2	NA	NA	TGTGCCAGCAGCTTTACGGGGGCGGGTGGCTACACCTTC	CASSFTGAGGYTF
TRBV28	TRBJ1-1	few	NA	TGTGCCAGCAGTTCGAGGGAACGCGGACACACCACTGAAGCTTTCTTT	CASSSRERGHTTEAFF
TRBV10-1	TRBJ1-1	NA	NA	TGCGCCAGCAGTGTAACAGGTTCAAGTGAAGCTTTCTTT	CASSVTGSSEAFF
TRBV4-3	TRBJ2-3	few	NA	TGCGCCAGCAGCCAAAAAAGAGGTCGGACAGATACGCAGTATTTT	CASSQKRGRTDTQYF
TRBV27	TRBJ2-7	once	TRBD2	TGTGCCAGCATATTCCGACTAGCGGGAGGGGGGTCCTACGAGCAGTACTTC	CASIFRLAGGGSYEQYF
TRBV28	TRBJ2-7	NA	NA	TGTGCCTCAGGGTCCCTTGAGCGCGAGCAGTACTTC	CASGSLEREQYF
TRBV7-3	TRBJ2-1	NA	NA	TGTGCCAGCAGCTCATCCGGGATCGAGCAGTTCTTC	CASSSSGIEQFF
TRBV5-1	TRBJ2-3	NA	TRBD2	TGCGCCAGTGGACTAGCGGGAGGGCCCACAGATACGCAGTATTTT	CASGLAGGPTDTQYF
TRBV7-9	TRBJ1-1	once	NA	TGTGCCAGCAGCTTAGGTTGGGGGCAGAACACTGAAGCTTTCTTT	CASSLGWGQNTEAFF
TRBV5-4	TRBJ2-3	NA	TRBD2	TGTGCCAGCAGCCTCCGACTAGCCGCAGATACGCAGTATTTT	CASSLRLAADTQYF
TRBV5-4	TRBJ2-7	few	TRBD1	TGTGCCAGCAGCTCCGGGACAGGAGTATACGAGCAGTACTTC	CASSSGTGVYEQYF
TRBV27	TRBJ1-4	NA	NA	TGTGCCAGCAGTTTGGGGGCCATTAGTGAAAAACTGTTTTTT	CASSLGAISEKLFF
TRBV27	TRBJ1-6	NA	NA	TGTGCCAGCAGTTTTAGGACAGATAATTCACCCCTCCACTTT	CASSFRTDNSPLHF
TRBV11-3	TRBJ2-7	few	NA	TGTGCCAGCAGCTTAAACCAACTTTACGAGCAGTACTTC	CASSLNQLYEQYF
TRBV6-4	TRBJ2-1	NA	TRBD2	TGTGCCAGCAGTGGGGCTAGCGGGGTCAATGAGCAGTTCTTC	CASSGASGVNEQFF
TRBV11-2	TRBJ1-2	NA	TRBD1	TGTGCCAGCAGCTCCACACGGGGGGCAGGGGGCTATTATGGCTACACCTTC	CASSSTRGAGGYYGYTF
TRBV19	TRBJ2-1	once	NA	TGTGCCAGTAGTATCCCCCCGGGGACTGGTGAGCAGTTCTTC	CASSIPPGTGEQFF
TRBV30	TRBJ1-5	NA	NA	TGTGCCTGGAGTCCCCTGGACAGTCATAATCAGCCCCAGCATTTT	CAWSPLDSHNQPQHF
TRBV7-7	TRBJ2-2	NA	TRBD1	TGTGCCAGCAGCTCCCAGGGGGTTCACGGGGAGCTGTTTTTT	CASSSQGVHGELFF
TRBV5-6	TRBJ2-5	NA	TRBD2	TGTGCCAGCAGCAGACTAGCGGGAGGGGTCCACGAGACCCAGTACTTC	CASSRLAGGVHETQYF
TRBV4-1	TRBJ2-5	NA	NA	TGCGCCAGCAGCCAAAGGACCGAAGAGACCCAGTACTTC	CASSQRTEETQYF
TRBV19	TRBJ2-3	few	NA	TGTGCCACCCCAAGAGCGGCAACCACAGATACGCAGTATTTT	CATPRAATTDTQYF
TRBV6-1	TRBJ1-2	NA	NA	TGTGCCAGCAACCCCCGGGACCGCGATCGGTATGGCTACACCTTC	CASNPRDRDRYGYTF
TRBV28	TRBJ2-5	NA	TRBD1	TGTGCCAGCAGAACCCCGGGACAGATTTTTGAAGAGACCCAGTACTTC	CASRTPGQIFEETQYF
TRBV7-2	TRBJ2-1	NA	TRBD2	TGTGCCAGCAGCCCTAGGGGGACTAGCAAGAATGAGCAGTTCTTC	CASSPRGTSKNEQFF
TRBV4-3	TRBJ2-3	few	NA	TGCGCCAGCAGTCGCGATTTAGTGGGGGGTACAGATACGCAGTATTTT	CASSRDLVGGTDTQYF
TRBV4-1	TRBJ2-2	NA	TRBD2	TGCGCCAGCAGCCCGACGACTAGCGGCGAATACACCGGGGAGCTGTTTTTT	CASSPTTSGEYTGELFF
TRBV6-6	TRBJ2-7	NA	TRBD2	TGTGCCAGCAAGGAGGGGCTAGCGGGAGGCTACGAGCAGTACTTC	CASKEGLAGGYEQYF
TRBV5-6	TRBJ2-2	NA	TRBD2	TGTGCCAGCACCCAGGGACTAGCGGTGATTCCCACCGGGGAGCTGTTTTTT	CASTQGLAVIPTGELFF
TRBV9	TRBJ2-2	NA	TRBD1	TGTGCCAGCTCGGCAGGGGGCAGACACCCAAACACCGGGGAGCTGTTTTTT	CASSAGGRHPNTGELFF
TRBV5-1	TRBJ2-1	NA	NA	TGCGCCAGCAGCTTGGATTTCGCTGAGCAGTTCTTC	CASSLDFAEQFF